The 4 T cell receptor beta chains in this list originate from one sample, sequenced in a study of T-cell reconstitution after alpha-beta-depleted transplantation in children. Unique molecular identifiers tagged the TCRbeta library. A single record per CDR3 protein comes from TCRdb applying MiXCR to the PCR reads. The sample shows about 580,000 distinct CDR3 sequences, more than 20% of them seen only once. This material consisted of PBMCs, mostly from graft donor cells, taken 360 days after TCRalphabeta/CD19-depleted stem cell transplant. The receptors come from a boy under two years old who had a stem cell transplant for acute myeloid leukemia, so the T cells may come from the graft donor.

The rearrangement links TRBV18 to TRBJ1-2; 8 positions match TRBD1. The germline CDR1 and CDR2 sequences are KGHSH and LQKENI. The ends lost 3 bases at V and 0 bases at J; junction bases unmatched: 3. The CDR3 is 15 amino acids. The CDR3 region has the DNA TGTGCCAGCTCACCCTGGACAGGGCCTAACTATGGCTACACCTTC. Translation: CASSPWTGPNYGYTF. The whole variable domain, remainder taken from reference TRBV18 and TRBJ1-2, is NAGVMQNPRHLVRRRGQEARLRCSPMKGHSHVYWYRQLPEEGLKFMVYLQKENIIDESGMPKERFSAEFPKEGPSILRIQQVVRGDSAAYFCASSPWTGPNYGYTFGSGTRLTVV.

At least ten counts were recorded for this clonotype. The chain employs TRBV5-1 and TRBJ1-5; 10 nucleotides match TRBD1. In germline, CDR1 is SGHRS, CDR2 YFSETQ. V gave up 1 base and J gave up 3 bases; unmatched junction bases: 4. The CDR3 contains 16 residues. The CDR3 sequence: CASSLLGTGDNQPQHF. In DNA, the CDR3 is TGCGCCAGCAGCTTGTTAGGGACAGGGGACAATCAGCCCCAGCATTTT.

The chain combines TRBV25-1 with TRBJ1-5; D is unclear. Germline V CDR1 and CDR2: MGHDK, SYGVNS. V was clipped by 0 bases and J by 0 bases, with 6 bases between them. The CDR3 runs to 15 residues. CDR3 residues: CASSEYGDSNQPQHF. The CDR3, as DNA: TGTGCCAGCAGTGAATATGGGGATAGCAATCAGCCCCAGCATTTT.

This clonotype was seen a few times. The chain combines TRBV6-1 with TRBJ2-2, with TRBD1 identical over 9 bases. With 6 bases clipped from V and 2 bases from J, the junction kept 4 bases outside the gene matches. CDR1 MNHNS and CDR2 SASEGT come from the germline V gene. This CDR3 is built from 15 residues. CDR3 DNA sequence: TGTGCCAGCAGCCTGACAGGGGGTAACACCGGGGAGCTGTTTTTT. Amino acids: CASSLTGGNTGELFF.